These 3 T cell receptor beta chains originate from one sample sequenced in a study of tumor and adjacent non-tumor tissue in lung cancer (dated by TCRdb to about 2018). The library came from multiplex PCR. The reads were generated on an Illumina HiSeq 2500. TCRbeta libraries were constructed through three rounds of nested PCR with primers (Table S4) according to protocols modified from ARM-PCR. TCRdb's own reprocessing of the public reads used fastp at Q25 and MiXCR and kept productive beta chains. Rows with one shared CDR3 protein collapse into an entry with the most common genes and DNA. Present in this sample are roughly 120,000 distinct CDR3 sequences, 75% to 90% of which were seen just once. Together, the top ten hold 22% of the sample. RNA was isolated from bulk, unsorted tissue, and RNA quality was assessed with a NanoDrop ND-1000 and an Agilent 2100. Sample: lung tumor tissue. Every receptor here comes from a man between 65 and 85 years old with non-small cell lung cancer.

A remark on this clonotype: Mismatch with germline at one junction end may stem from a read error. This rearrangement joins TRBV11-2 to TRBJ1-1; a possible D gene is TRBD1 (6 bases). Germline V CDR1 and CDR2: SGHAT, FQNNGV. The CDR3 runs to 14 residues. The CDR3 nucleotides are TGTGCCAGCGGCTTCGGCGGGGGCCGGACTGAAGTTCTCTTT. It codes for CASGFGGGRTEVLF.

The V gene is TRBV12-3 or TRBV12-4, the J gene TRBJ1-3; D perhaps matches TRBD1 (5 bases). The CDR3 has 14 amino acids. V lost 11 bases, J lost 5 bases, and 19 bases lay in between. The CDR3 sequence: CADSLLDFRNTIYF. The CDR3 bases are TGTGCCGACAGTTTATTAGACTTTCGAAACACCATATATTTT.

This clonotype was seen once. The rearrangement joins TRBV6-1 to TRBJ2-2; 7 bases match TRBD1. Germline V CDR1 and CDR2: MNHNS, SASEGT. CDR3 length: 15 residues. V lost 8 bases and J lost 8; bases outside the gene matches: 14. In DNA form, the CDR3 reads TGTGCCAGCGCTACCAGGGGGATCTTTTCTGGGGAGCTGTTTTTT. This sequence encodes CASATRGIFSGELFF.